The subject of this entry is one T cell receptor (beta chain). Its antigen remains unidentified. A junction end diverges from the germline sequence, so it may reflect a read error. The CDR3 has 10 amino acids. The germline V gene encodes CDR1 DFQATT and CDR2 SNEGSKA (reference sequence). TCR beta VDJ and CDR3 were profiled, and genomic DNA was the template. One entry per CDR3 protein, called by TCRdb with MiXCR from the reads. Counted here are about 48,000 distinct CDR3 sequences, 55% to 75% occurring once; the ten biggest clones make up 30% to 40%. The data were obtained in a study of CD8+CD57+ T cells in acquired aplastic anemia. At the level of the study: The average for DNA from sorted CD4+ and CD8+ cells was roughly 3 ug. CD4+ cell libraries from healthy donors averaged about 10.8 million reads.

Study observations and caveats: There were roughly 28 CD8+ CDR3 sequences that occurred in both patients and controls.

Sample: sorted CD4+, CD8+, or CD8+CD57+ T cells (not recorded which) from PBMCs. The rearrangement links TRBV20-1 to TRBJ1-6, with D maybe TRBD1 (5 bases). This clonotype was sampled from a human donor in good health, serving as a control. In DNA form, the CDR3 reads TGCAGTGCTAGCCCAGGGCCGGCAGGGTTT. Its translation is CSASPGPAGF.